This passage covers 29 T cell receptor beta chains from one sample sequenced in a study of neurological immune-mediated disorders. The time point is: longitudinal time-point 1 (baseline). Using its own MiXCR run on the 5' RACE reads, TCRdb lists one record per CDR3 protein. The profile shows under 90,000 distinct CDR3 sequences, roughly 10% of them singletons. The source material was PBMCs. These receptors originate from a man aged 25 to 40 in good health.

The table lists this clonotype with many counts. The chain carries TRBV12-3 or TRBV12-4 and TRBJ1-2, with TRBD1 as a possible D gene (5 bases). The V and J ends lost 6 bases and 8 bases respectively, with 16 bases between them. The CDR3 is 13 residues long. CDR3 in DNA: TGTGCCAGCAGATTTGGGGGTGAAGGAGGCTACACCTTC. Encoded protein: CASRFGGEGGYTF.

This clonotype was picked up many times. The DNA for the CDR3 is TGTGCCATCAGCGGGACGTTAGGAGGCAATGAGCAGTTCTTC. This encodes CAISGTLGGNEQFF. The chain is built from TRBV10-3 and TRBJ2-1; D may match TRBD1 or TRBD2 (5 bases each). Deletions cut 6 bases from V and 6 bases from J, with 15 bases between. The CDR3 is 14 amino acids. Germline V gives CDR1 ENHRY, CDR2 SYGVKD.

This clonotype appeared many times. The J gene is TRBJ2-1, the V gene TRBV29-1; 9 nucleotides agree with TRBD2. Germline-derived CDR1 and CDR2 are SQVTM and ANQGSEA. The CDR3 totals 16 residues. Trimming removed 0 bases from V and 7 bases from J; junction bases left unmatched: 10. Here the CDR3 reads CSVEDAGLAFLNEQFF. The CDR3 DNA reads as TGCAGCGTTGAAGACGCAGGACTAGCGTTCTTGAATGAGCAGTTCTTC.

This clonotype was seen repeatedly, ten times or more. V and J are TRBV11-2 and TRBJ2-5; D may be TRBD2 (5 bases). Per the germline V gene, CDR1 is SGHAT and CDR2 is FQNNGV. V dropped 5 bases and J dropped 4 bases, with 17 bases sitting between them. The length of the CDR3 is 15 residues. CDR3 sequence reads: CASSAAGYSGETQYF. The CDR3 DNA sequence: TGTGCCAGCAGCGCGGCGGGTTATAGTGGAGAGACCCAGTACTTC.

The chain uses TRBV7-3 and TRBJ2-2, with D unresolved. CDR1 SGHTA and CDR2 FQGTGA come from the germline V gene. CDR3 size: 16 residues. V was cut by 7 bases and J by 2 bases, with 17 bases left in between. The CDR3 DNA follows: TGTGCCAGCATTCCTACCTGGGCTTTAAACACCGGGGAGCTGTTTTTT. It codes for CASIPTWALNTGELFF.

This clonotype was observed at least ten times. The chain employs TRBV6-5 and TRBJ2-3, with TRBD2 as a possible D gene (5 bases). V lost 6 bases and J lost 3, with 22 bases in between. Germline V gives CDR1 MNHEY, CDR2 SVGAGI. The CDR3 length is 17 residues. As DNA, the CDR3 is TGTGCCAGCAGCCAACAGCAGCGGCCCTCCATAACAGATACGCAGTATTTT. Translation gives CASSQQQRPSITDTQYF.

Remarks on this clonotype: Possible read error: a much larger clone is one base away. The V and J genes are TRBV10-2 and TRBJ2-3; D might be TRBD2 (5 bases). Looked up from germline, CDR1 is WSHSY and CDR2 is SAAADI. This CDR3 has 11 amino acids. CDR3 sequence: CAISDTRLEYF. The DNA for the CDR3 is TGCGCCATCAGTGATACTAGATTGGAGTATTTT.

The chain links TRBV7-6 to TRBJ1-3; D gene unclear. Trimming took 1 base from V and 0 from J, leaving 13 bases between them. The germline V gene encodes CDR1 SGHVS and CDR2 FNYEAQ. The CDR3 covers 17 residues. In DNA form, the CDR3 reads TGTGCCAGCAGCTTAGAGGGCCAGAGGAGCTCTGGAAACACCATATATTTT. Protein: CASSLEGQRSSGNTIYF.

This clonotype was detected ten times or more. The CDR3 spells CSVKTGTGYEQFF. The CDR3 DNA is TGCAGCGTTAAGACCGGGACAGGGTATGAGCAGTTCTTC. This rearrangement joins TRBV29-1 to TRBJ2-1; 9 bases line up with TRBD1. This CDR3 has 13 residues. Germline values: CDR1 SQVTM, CDR2 ANQGSEA. V lost 5 bases, J lost 8 bases, and 7 bases stayed unmatched.

This clonotype was detected only a few times. The chain carries TRBV7-2 and TRBJ2-7; 14 positions agree with TRBD2. Germline CDR1 is SGHTA and CDR2 is FQGNSA. CDR3 size: 17 residues. The junction had 12 bases not matched to a gene; V was cut back by 3 bases and J by 8 bases. The CDR3 sequence: CASSFTSTGLAGEKQYF. For the CDR3, the DNA is TGTGCCAGCAGCTTCACCTCTACGGGACTAGCGGGAGAAAAGCAGTACTTC.

The table lists this clonotype with many counts. The genes are TRBV12-3 or TRBV12-4 and TRBJ2-7; D gene uncertain. The CDR3 length is 12 residues. The V and J ends lost 8 bases and 6 bases respectively, with 14 bases between them. The CDR3 protein is CASLYSGSEQYF. The CDR3 nucleotides read TGTGCCAGCTTATACTCAGGTTCCGAGCAGTACTTC.

On this clonotype itself: Just one base apart from a much larger clone, this may be a read error. This rearrangement joins TRBV29-1 to TRBJ2-3; 7 nucleotides line up with TRBD1. From germline, CDR1 is SQVTM and CDR2 ANQGSEA. The length of the CDR3 is 15 residues. Trimming removed 7 bases from V and 7 bases from J; junction bases left unmatched: 17. Here the CDR3 reads CSAHYRDSEAYTQYF. For the CDR3, the DNA is TGCAGCGCACATTACCGGGACAGCGAAGCTTATACGCAGTATTTT.

Remarks on this clonotype: This may arise from a read error, as a much more abundant clone is one base away. The chain uses TRBV6-5 and TRBJ2-7; TRBD1 agrees at 7 bases. This CDR3 contains 14 residues. Germline trimming cut 4 bases from V and 3 bases from J; bases unmatched to any gene: 6. The germline V gene has CDR1 MNHEY and CDR2 SVGAGI. CDR3 bases: TGTGCCAGCAGTTGGACAGGAAAGGTCTACGAGCAGTACTTC. This encodes CASSWTGKVYEQYF.

This clonotype showed up many times. The V and J genes are TRBV7-9 and TRBJ2-3; 10 bases are shared with TRBD2. The CDR3 loop spans 17 amino acids. J lost 3 bases, V lost 4 bases, and 10 bases had no gene match. Looked up from germline, CDR1 is SEHNR and CDR2 is FQNEAQ (reference sequence). CDR3 residues: CASSSQSLAGVTDTQYF. The CDR3 coding sequence is TGTGCCAGCAGCTCCCAATCTCTAGCGGGAGTAACAGATACGCAGTATTTT.

This chain connects TRBV29-1 to TRBJ2-7, with TRBD1 matching over 7 bases. The junction had 13 bases not matched to a gene; V was cut back by 6 bases and J by 5 bases. The germline gives CDR1 SQVTM, CDR2 ANQGSEA. The CDR3 runs 14 residues. This chain's CDR3 is CSVTPGGFFDEQYF. The CDR3 DNA reads as TGCAGCGTCACGCCAGGGGGTTTCTTCGACGAGCAGTACTTC.

This clonotype was counted at least ten times. The rearrangement links TRBV4-1 to TRBJ2-3, with a weak D call TRBD2 (7 bases). Germline CDR1 MGHRA, CDR2 YSYEKL. The CDR3 length is 17 residues. Trimming took off 2 bases at V and 4 bases at J, with 19 bases between the two ends. CDR3 sequence reads: CASSQISSGGAADTQYF. CDR3 DNA: TGCGCCAGCAGCCAAATAAGTTCTGGGGGGGCGGCAGATACGCAGTATTTT.

As concerns this clonotype: It may be a read error: a sequence one base away is much more abundant. V usage is TRBV20-1 and J usage is TRBJ2-7; 11 positions match TRBD1. The CDR3 runs to 13 residues. Germline assignment: CDR1 DFQATT and CDR2 SNEGSKA (reference sequence). V lost 6 bases, J lost 5 bases, and 6 bases stayed unmatched. The CDR3 reads CSARTGQGDEQYF. CDR3 DNA sequence: TGCAGTGCCAGAACGGGACAGGGGGACGAGCAGTACTTC.

This clonotype was found many times. The chain links TRBV10-3 to TRBJ2-6; weak D call: TRBD2 (5 bases). Germline V gene lookup returns CDR1 ENHRY and CDR2 SYGVKD. V was trimmed by 4 bases and J by 1 base, leaving 26 bases between them. The CDR3 is made up of 21 amino acids. This CDR3 reads CAISGLYGDPKLPSGANVLTF. The CDR3 nucleotides read TGTGCCATCAGTGGCTTATACGGGGATCCAAAACTCCCTTCTGGGGCCAACGTCCTGACTTTC.

This clonotype was counted at least ten times. V gene TRBV5-5 combines with J gene TRBJ1-2; D remains unclear. The germline V and J ends were trimmed by 1 base and 2 bases, with 9 bases remaining between them. The CDR3 is made up of 14 amino acids. The germline V gene has CDR1 SGHKS and CDR2 YYEKEE (reference sequence). The CDR3 region is CASSLTAANYGYTF. In DNA, the CDR3 is TGTGCCAGCAGCTTGACGGCAGCCAACTATGGCTACACCTTC.

This clonotype was detected ten times or more. The V call is TRBV7-3, the J call TRBJ2-3; 12 bases fit TRBD1. V lost 4 bases and J lost 6; bases outside the gene matches: 11. CDR3 size: 17 residues. Germline CDR1 SGHTA, CDR2 FQGTGA. The CDR3 DNA follows: TGTGCCAGCAGCTCACCGGGACAGGGGGCCTCCAGGGATACGCAGTATTTT. Translated, it gives CASSSPGQGASRDTQYF.

The rearrangement joins TRBV20-1 to TRBJ2-1; 7 nucleotides line up with TRBD2. The junction had 15 bases not matched to a gene; V was cut back by 6 bases and J by 10 bases. CDR3 length: 14 residues. Germline V gives CDR1 DFQATT, CDR2 SNEGSKA (reference sequence). Here the CDR3 reads CSASGTIGSLEQFF. The CDR3 nucleotides read TGCAGTGCCTCCGGGACTATCGGGAGTTTGGAGCAGTTCTTC.

In its sample, this clonotype was seen many times. The chain is built from TRBV28 and TRBJ2-3; 11 bases map to TRBD2. The CDR3 loop spans 12 amino acids. The junction had 1 base not matched to a gene; V was cut back by 9 bases and J by 5 bases. Germline CDR1 reads MDHEN; CDR2 reads SYDVKM. Here the CDR3 DNA reads TGTGCCAGTAGCGGGAGGGGAGATACGCAGTATTTT. This translates into CASSGRGDTQYF. Full variable domain (remainder filled in from reference TRBV28 and TRBJ2-3): DVKVTQSSRYLVKRTGEKVFLECVQDMDHENMFWYRQDPGLGLRLIYFSYDVKMKEKGDIPEGYSVSREKKERFSLILESASTNQTSMYLCASSGRGDTQYFGPGTRLTVL.

There are many counts of this clonotype. This rearrangement joins TRBV27 to TRBJ2-4; TRBD1 might be the D (5 bases). Trimming pared 3 bases from V and 7 bases from J, leaving 13 bases between. Germline CDR1 MNHEY, CDR2 SMNVEV (reference sequence). This CDR3 is built from 14 residues. Here the CDR3 DNA reads TGTGCCAGCAGTTTCGGGCAGGGTGAGAACATTCAGTACTTC. Protein product: CASSFGQGENIQYF.

The sample holds many counts of this clonotype. The chain combines TRBV7-6 with TRBJ2-2; D possibly corresponds to TRBD2 (5 bases). Germline V gene data show CDR1 as SGHVS and CDR2 as FNYEAQ. The CDR3 consists of 16 residues. V dropped 7 bases and J dropped 5 bases, with 20 bases sitting between them. The CDR3: CASTVASGGLTGELFF. In nucleotides, the CDR3 is TGTGCCAGCACCGTAGCCAGCGGAGGACTTACCGGGGAGCTGTTTTTT.

The sample holds many counts of this clonotype. The chain has TRBV11-3 and TRBJ2-3; D is undetermined. Trimming pared 2 bases from V and 4 bases from J, leaving 10 bases between. This CDR3 is built from 14 residues. CDR1 is SGHNT, CDR2 YENEEA, per germline. In DNA, the CDR3 is TGTGCCAGCAGCTTATTATCGGGCTCAGATACGCAGTATTTT. As protein: CASSLLSGSDTQYF.

This clonotype appeared many times. The chain couples TRBV5-1 to TRBJ2-1, with 13 bases aligning to TRBD2. The length of the CDR3 is 17 residues. The germline CDR1 and CDR2 sequences are SGHRS and YFSETQ. The V gene end was trimmed by 0 bases and the J gene end by 7 bases; junction bases not matched to a gene: 7. CDR3 loop: CASSLGAATSGRNEQFF. The DNA for the CDR3 is TGCGCCAGCAGCTTGGGCGCCGCGACTAGCGGGAGGAATGAGCAGTTCTTC.

In its sample, this clonotype was seen many times. This sequence joins TRBV7-9 and TRBJ1-3, with unresolved D. CDR1 is SEHNR, CDR2 FQNEAQ, per germline (reference sequence). V lost 4 bases to trimming and J lost 4 bases, with 8 bases between them. CDR3 length: 13 amino acids. CDR3 sequence: CASSSISGNTIYF. The CDR3 DNA is TGTGCCAGCAGCTCCATATCAGGAAACACCATATATTTT.

This clonotype came up many times. The chain carries TRBV5-1 and TRBJ2-3, with 9 bases matching TRBD2. The CDR3 totals 15 residues. The germline V gene has CDR1 SGHRS and CDR2 YFSETQ. V was clipped by 1 base and J by 4 bases; unmatched bases: 4. The CDR3 DNA follows: TGCGCCAGCAGCTTGATCGAGCGGGAGGCAGATACGCAGTATTTT. Amino acids: CASSLIEREADTQYF. Full variable domain (outside the CDR3, taken from reference TRBV5-1 and TRBJ2-3): KAGVTQTPRYLIKTRGQQVTLSCSPISGHRSVSWYQQTPGQGLQFLFEYFSETQRNKGNFPGRFSGRQFSNSRSEMNVSTLELGDSALYLCASSLIEREADTQYFGPGTRLTVL.

This clonotype has ten or more counts. The chain uses TRBV7-9 and TRBJ2-4; TRBD2 aligns across 8 bases. The germline V gene has CDR1 SEHNR and CDR2 FQNEAQ (reference sequence). V lost 5 bases and J lost 6; bases outside the gene matches: 9. This CDR3 is built from 15 residues. As DNA, the CDR3 is TGTGCCAGCAGCATAGACCGGACTAGCAGAAACATTCAGTACTTC. Amino acid sequence: CASSIDRTSRNIQYF. The full variable domain, completed using reference TRBV7-9 and TRBJ2-4, is DTGVSQNPRHKITKRGQNVTFRCDPISEHNRLYWYRQTLGQGPEFLTYFQNEAQLEKSRLLSDRFSAERPKGSFSTLEIQRTEQGDSAMYLCASSIDRTSRNIQYFGAGTRLSVL.